The clone carrying this T cell receptor beta chain was detected ten times or more. These data belong to a study of T cells in Graves' hyperthyroidism and ophthalmopathy. CDR1 and CDR2 (germline): LGHNA, YNFKEQ. The trim removed 0 bases at V and 8 bases at J, leaving 6 bases unmatched. The CDR3 loop spans 15 amino acids. Regions amplified from RNA transcripts were the TCR beta CDR3 regions. Carried out on the TCR CDR3, a first-round RT-PCR used the HTBI primer set. TCRdb called the multiplex PCR reads again in MiXCR, with one record for every CDR3 protein. The sample lists roughly 100,000 distinct CDR3 sequences; roughly 50% were seen once.

The clonotype originates from a man aged 35 to 55 with Graves' hyperthyroidism. The chain combines TRBV4-2 with TRBJ2-1, with 8 bases aligning to TRBD2. The sequenced sample consisted of blood. For the CDR3, the DNA is TGTGCCAGCAGCCAAGACAAGGGACTAGACGATGAGCAGTTCTTC. Its protein product is CASSQDKGLDDEQFF.